This T cell receptor beta chain was documented in a study of a mutant IDH1 vaccine in newly diagnosed glioma. Study background: Onset of vaccination occurred 4-6 weeks following radiotherapy alone, or with temozolomide cycles. General study points: Vaccine-induced immune responses occurred in approximately 93% of patients.

The CDR3 loop spans 15 amino acids. Germline CDR1 and CDR2: MNHNS and SASEGT. The V end was cut by 5 bases, the J end by 1 base, with 14 bases between. Concerning this clone: Its antigen is unidentified.

Time point specified: week 5, during vaccination. It was 300 ug of mutant IDH1 20-mer peptide that made up each vaccine dose, given with topical imiquimod. TCRdb keeps only in-frame clones here, not all; method: immunoSEQ multiplex PCR. This table has about 53,000 clones, roughly 80% appearing once. The sequences come from PBMCs, collected from a glioma patient whose treatment included an IDH1 peptide vaccine. This sequence was found in a woman aged 45-60 years with glioma. This chain connects TRBV6-1 to TRBJ2-5; the D gene is possibly TRBD1 (6 bases). In DNA, the CDR3 is TGTGCCAGCAGTCCCCAGGAAGGGGGCCAAGAGACCCAGTACTTC. It translates to CASSPQEGGQETQYF.